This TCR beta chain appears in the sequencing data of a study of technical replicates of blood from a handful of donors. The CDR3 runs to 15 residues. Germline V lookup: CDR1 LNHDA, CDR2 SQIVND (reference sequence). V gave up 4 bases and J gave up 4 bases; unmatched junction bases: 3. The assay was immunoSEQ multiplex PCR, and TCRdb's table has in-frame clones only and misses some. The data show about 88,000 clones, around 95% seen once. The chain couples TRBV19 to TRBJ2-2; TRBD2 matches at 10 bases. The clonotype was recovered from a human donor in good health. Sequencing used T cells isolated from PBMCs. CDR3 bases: TGTGCCAGTAGTAGGGGACTAGCGTTCACCGGGGAGCTGTTTTTT. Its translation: CASSRGLAFTGELFF. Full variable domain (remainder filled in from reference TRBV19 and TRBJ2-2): DGGITQSPKYLFRKEGQNVTLSCEQNLNHDAMYWYRQDPGQGLRLIYYSQIVNDFQKGDIAEGYSVSREKKESFPLTVTSAQKNPTAFYLCASSRGLAFTGELFFGEGSRLTVL.